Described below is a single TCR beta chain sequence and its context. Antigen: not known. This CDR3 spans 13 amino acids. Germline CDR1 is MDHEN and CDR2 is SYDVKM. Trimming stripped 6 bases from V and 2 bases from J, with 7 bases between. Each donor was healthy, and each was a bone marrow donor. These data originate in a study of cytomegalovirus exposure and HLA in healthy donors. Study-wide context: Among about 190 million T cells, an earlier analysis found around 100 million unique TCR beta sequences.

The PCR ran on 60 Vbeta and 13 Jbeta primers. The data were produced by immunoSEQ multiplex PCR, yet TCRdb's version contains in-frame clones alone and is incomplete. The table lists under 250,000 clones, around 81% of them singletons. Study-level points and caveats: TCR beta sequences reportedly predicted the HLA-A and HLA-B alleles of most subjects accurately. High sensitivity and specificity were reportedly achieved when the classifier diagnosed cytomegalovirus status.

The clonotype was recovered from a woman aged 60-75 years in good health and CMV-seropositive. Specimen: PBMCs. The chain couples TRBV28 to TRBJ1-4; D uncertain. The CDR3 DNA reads TGTGCCAGCAGCCGGCGGACTAATGAAAAACTGTTTTTT. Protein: CASSRRTNEKLFF.